This T cell receptor beta chain stems from a study of cytomegalovirus exposure and HLA in healthy donors. Per the germline V gene, CDR1 is MGHDK and CDR2 is SYGVNS. The CDR3 runs 15 residues. Trimming stripped 4 bases from V and 2 bases from J, with 14 bases between. Study conclusions and caveats: For cytomegalovirus status, the classifier reportedly gave diagnoses with high specificity and sensitivity. Rarity marked most TCR sequences, yet some public TCRs occurred in many donors. A few chains linked to CMV were shown in vitro to be specific for CMV antigens.

Details on this clone: Its antigen is currently unknown.

Measured with immunoSEQ multiplex PCR; TCRdb has only the in-frame clones, and not every one. The sample lists under 65,000 clones; about 92% were seen once. Separate from the 666-subject first cohort was the approximately 130-subject validation cohort, to which the donors belonged. The TCR was taken from a woman between 18 and 29 years old in good health and CMV-seropositive. The sample was PBMCs. The V call is TRBV25-1, the J call TRBJ1-2; possibly TRBD1 for D (6 bases). The CDR3 region is CASSARTAQNYGYTF. DNA of the CDR3: TGTGCCAGCAGTGCAAGGACAGCCCAAAACTATGGCTACACCTTC.